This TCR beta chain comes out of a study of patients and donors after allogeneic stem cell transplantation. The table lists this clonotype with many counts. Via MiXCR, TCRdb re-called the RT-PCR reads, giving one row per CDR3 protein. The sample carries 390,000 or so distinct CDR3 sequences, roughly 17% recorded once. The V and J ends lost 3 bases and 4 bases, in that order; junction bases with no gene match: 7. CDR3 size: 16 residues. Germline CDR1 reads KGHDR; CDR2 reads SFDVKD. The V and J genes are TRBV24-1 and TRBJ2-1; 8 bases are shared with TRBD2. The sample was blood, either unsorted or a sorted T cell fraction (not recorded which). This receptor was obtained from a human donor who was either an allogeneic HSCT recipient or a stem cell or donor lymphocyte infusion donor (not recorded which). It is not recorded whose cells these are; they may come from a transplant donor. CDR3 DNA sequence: TGTGCCACCAGTGATAGGGGACTAGGGAAATACAATGAGCAGTTCTTC. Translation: CATSDRGLGKYNEQFF.